A selection of T cell receptor beta chains follows, all from one sample in a study of blood T cell repertoires in COVID-19. Sequencing was performed with immunoSEQ multiplex PCR; in TCRdb, only in-frame clones are kept and a portion is missing. Of around 200,000 clones listed, nearly 85% are singletons. Specimen: peripheral blood. The source of these receptors is a woman in her thirties with COVID-19, enrolled during active disease. Both conserved end residues are part of each CDR3. The D gene is left open where the match is weak. Not every row has a clone size; where given, it reads once, few, many or a size class.

CDR3aa,CDR3nt,j_gene,d_gene,abundance,v_gene,len
CASSQGQGERDQYF,TGCGCCAGCAGCCAAGGACAGGGGGAAAGGGACCAGTACTTC,TRBJ2-5,TRBD1,-,TRBV4-3,14
CASSYYRGNNEQFF,TGTGCCAGCAGTTACTACAGGGGGAACAATGAGCAGTTCTTC,TRBJ2-1,TRBD1,-,TRBV6-6,14
CASSVEAGPYEQYF,TGTGCCAGCAGCGTAGAGGCAGGCCCCTACGAGCAGTACTTC,TRBJ2-7,-,-,TRBV9,14
CASRDREGSYEQYF,TGCGCCAGCCGGGACAGGGAGGGTTCCTACGAGCAGTACTTC,TRBJ2-7,TRBD1,-,TRBV10-1,14
CASSRDRGTNQPQHF,TGTGCCAGCAGTCGCGACAGGGGTACCAATCAGCCCCAGCATTTT,TRBJ1-5,TRBD1,-,TRBV6-5,15
CASSQDRGQPQHF,TGTGCCAGCAGCCAAGATAGGGGTCAGCCCCAGCATTTT,TRBJ1-5,-,-,TRBV3-1/TRBV3-2,13
CASSPGQPNTEAFF,TGTGCCAGCAGCCCGGGACAGCCGAACACTGAAGCTTTCTTT,TRBJ1-1,-,-,TRBV21-1,14
CASSHRSPETQYF,TGCGCCAGCAGCCACAGGTCACCAGAGACCCAGTACTTC,TRBJ2-5,-,-,TRBV5-1,13
CASGLEQVYGYTF,TGTGCTAGTGGTTTAGAACAGGTTTATGGCTACACCTTC,TRBJ1-2,-,-,TRBV12-5,13
CSAAMNTEAFF,TGCAGTGCTGCTATGAACACTGAAGCTTTCTTT,TRBJ1-1,-,-,TRBV20-1,11
CASSLSGGSYNEQFF,TGTGCCAGCAGCCTTTCGGGAGGCTCCTACAATGAGCAGTTCTTC,TRBJ2-1,TRBD2,-,TRBV3-1/TRBV3-2,15
CASSLSKEYEAFF,TGTGCCAGCAGCTTATCTAAGGAGTATGAAGCTTTCTTT,TRBJ1-1,-,once,TRBV7-2,13
CATSPRLGEKLFF,TGTGCCACCAGCCCCAGGTTGGGTGAAAAACTGTTTTTT,TRBJ1-4,-,-,TRBV15,13
CASSQKTSSYEQYF,TGTGCCAGCAGCCAAAAAACTAGCAGCTACGAGCAGTACTTC,TRBJ2-7,-,once,TRBV5-4,14
CASSQRALGGREKLFF,TGTGCCAGCAGTCAAAGGGCTTTGGGAGGGCGTGAAAAACTGTTTTTT,TRBJ1-4,-,-,TRBV27,16
CALSQGGFPYEQYF,TGTGCCCTCAGCCAGGGAGGATTCCCCTACGAGCAGTACTTC,TRBJ2-7,-,-,TRBV30,14
CASSLGLAGFYTGELFF,TGTGCCAGCAGTCTGGGACTAGCGGGGTTTTACACCGGGGAGCTGTTTTTT,TRBJ2-2,TRBD2,few,TRBV28,17
CASSLEGSETDTQYF,TGTGCCAGCAGCTTAGAGGGTAGCGAGACAGATACGCAGTATTTT,TRBJ2-3,-,-,TRBV7-8,15
CASSSTKTTGLAGGPYNEQFF,TGTGCCAGCAGTTCCACGAAAACCACCGGACTAGCGGGGGGGCCCTACAATGAGCAGTTCTTC,TRBJ2-1,TRBD2,-,TRBV27,21
CASSPSTHNKRGVIGENIQYF,TGTGCCAGTAGCCCAAGTACCCATAATAAGCGGGGGGTTATCGGTGAAAACATTCAGTACTTC,TRBJ2-4,TRBD2,-,TRBV2,21
CSVEGAFYGYTF,TGCAGCGTTGAAGGGGCTTTCTATGGCTACACCTTC,TRBJ1-2,-,-,TRBV29-1,12
CASSSGLAGGTDTQYF,TGTGCCAGCAGTTCCGGACTAGCGGGAGGGACAGATACGCAGTATTTT,TRBJ2-3,TRBD2,-,TRBV11-2,16
CAISDRDRGGERGYGYTF,TGTGCCATCAGCGACCGGGACAGGGGGGGAGAGAGGGGCTATGGCTACACCTTC,TRBJ1-2,TRBD1,-,TRBV10-3,18
CASSLLSGGPRNTQYF,TGTGCCAGCAGCCTCCTGAGCGGGGGCCCACGAAATACGCAGTATTTT,TRBJ2-3,TRBD2,-,TRBV7-6,16
CASSYSGTQYF,TGTGCCAGCAGTTACTCCGGGACCCAGTACTTC,TRBJ2-5,-,-,TRBV6-6,11
CASKNRGGYGYTF,TGCGCCAGCAAGAACAGGGGTGGGTATGGCTACACCTTC,TRBJ1-2,TRBD1,-,TRBV5-1,13
CASSYRVNTEAFF,TGTGCCAGCAGTTACCGTGTGAACACTGAAGCTTTCTTT,TRBJ1-1,-,-,TRBV6-5,13
CSGGQGNNEQFF,TGCAGCGGGGGACAGGGGAACAATGAGCAGTTCTTC,TRBJ2-1,TRBD1,-,TRBV29-1,12
CASSLDIVNTEAFF,TGTGCCAGCAGCTTAGATATAGTGAACACTGAAGCTTTCTTT,TRBJ1-1,-,-,TRBV11-1,14
CASTRDYSTDTQYF,TGTGCCAGCACCCGGGACTACAGCACAGATACGCAGTATTTT,TRBJ2-3,TRBD2,once,TRBV5-5,14
CASSLGLAGGTGELFF,TGTGCCAGCAGCTTGGGACTAGCGGGGGGAACCGGGGAGCTGTTTTTT,TRBJ2-2,TRBD2,-,TRBV13,16
CASSGGQIGSPLHF,TGTGCCAGCAGCGGGGGACAGATCGGTTCACCCCTCCACTTT,TRBJ1-6,TRBD1,-,TRBV9,14
CATMRGQGFLYGYTF,TGTGCCACCATGAGGGGACAGGGGTTTTTATATGGCTACACCTTC,TRBJ1-2,TRBD1,-,TRBV2,15
CASSQSIDYCTDTQYF,TGCGCCAGCAGTCAATCGATTGACTATTGCACAGATACGCAGTATTTT,TRBJ2-3,-,-,TRBV23-1,16
CASSLRDMGGNTIYF,TGTGCCAGCAGCTTGAGGGACATGGGAGGAAACACCATATATTTT,TRBJ1-3,-,-,TRBV5-4,15